This is a list of T cell receptor beta chains from one sample in a study of T cell responses to AZD1222 COVID-19 vaccine. Only in-frame clones appear in the TCRdb table, and some are missing; sequencing was by immunoSEQ multiplex PCR. The sample contains some 180,000 clones, 85% to 95% of which appear only once. The sequenced sample was peripheral blood, obtained 28 days after the second dose of the MenACWY control vaccine. The source of these receptors is an adult who received the MenACWY meningococcal vaccine as a control. Both conserved end residues are part of each CDR3. The order of the fields is D gene, clone size, V gene, J gene, CDR3 DNA, CDR3 protein. D genes are given only for firm matches. Clone size appears in some rows only: once, few, many, or a class for an expanded clone.

>TRBD1|-|TRBV3-1/TRBV3-2|TRBJ1-4
TGTGCCAGCAGCCAAATAGGACAGGGGGAACTGTTTTTT
CASSQIGQGELFF
>-|-|TRBV28|TRBJ1-4
TGTGCCAGCAGTCCAGCAACTAATGAAAAACTGTTTTTT
CASSPATNEKLFF
>-|-|TRBV6-6|TRBJ2-7
TGTGCCAGCAGTTACTCCACCGGGACAAACGAGCAGTACTTC
CASSYSTGTNEQYF
>-|-|TRBV9|TRBJ2-1
TGTGCCAGCAGCGTAGAAACAGGGAGGATCAATGAGCAGTTCTTC
CASSVETGRINEQFF
>-|-|TRBV12-3/TRBV12-4|TRBJ1-6
TGTGCCAGCAGTTTAGCTGGGAATTCACCCCTCCACTTT
CASSLAGNSPLHF
>TRBD2|-|TRBV6-5|TRBJ2-7
TGTGCCAGCAGGGGGGGCGGGGGGCCCTCCTACGAGCAGTACTTC
CASRGGGGPSYEQYF
>-|-|TRBV6-5|TRBJ1-6
TGTGCCAGCAGTTACTCTCCAGGCACTGGATCACCCCTCCACTTT
CASSYSPGTGSPLHF
>-|-|TRBV9|TRBJ2-1
TGTGCCAGCACCAAAGTTGGCGGGGGACACTACAATGAGCAGTTCTTC
CASTKVGGGHYNEQFF
>-|-|TRBV28|TRBJ2-7
TGTGCCAGCAGTTTTTTGGGCCGTATAGAGCAGTACTTC
CASSFLGRIEQYF
>-|-|TRBV6-1|TRBJ1-5
TGTGCCAGCAGTGGGACGACAGTAAGGAGTAGCAATCAGCCCCAGCATTTT
CASSGTTVRSSNQPQHF
>-|-|TRBV2|TRBJ1-1
TGTGCCAGCAGCAAGGGAGCCCTGAACACTGAAGCTTTCTTT
CASSKGALNTEAFF
>-|-|TRBV7-9|TRBJ1-3
TGTGCCAGCAGCGTTTTGTCTGGAAACACCATATATTTT
CASSVLSGNTIYF
>-|once|TRBV3-1/TRBV3-2|TRBJ1-1
TGTGCCAGCAGTCGAATACAGGGGAACACTGAAGCTTTCTTT
CASSRIQGNTEAFF
>-|-|TRBV25-1|TRBJ1-4
TGTGCCAGCAGTGACCACTCGGGGGCTCAACCCGGCCAACTGTTTTTT
CASSDHSGAQPGQLFF
>-|-|TRBV6-2/TRBV6-3|TRBJ1-5
TGTGCCAGCAGTTACTACAGAGAGCCAAATCAGCCCCAGCATTTT
CASSYYREPNQPQHF
>TRBD1|-|TRBV6-6|TRBJ1-4
TGTGCCAGCAGTTGGGGACAGTATGAAAAACTGTTTTTT
CASSWGQYEKLFF